These T cell receptor beta chains were read from a single sample in a study of identifying expanded T cells in peripheral blood. Using immunoSEQ multiplex PCR, the repertoire was profiled, and TCRdb retains in-frame clones only, with some absent. The sample has roughly 82,000 clones; roughly four fifths are singletons. The sample consisted of blood. The origin of the receptors is a person aged 18 to 69 in good health. The CDR3 runs from the conserved cysteine through the conserved F or W. The D gene is left open where the match is weak. Not every row has a clone size; where given, it reads once, few, many or a size class.

clone size	CDR3 length	V gene	J gene	D gene	CDR3 DNA	CDR3 protein
once	14	TRBV19	TRBJ2-2	NA	TGTGCCAGTATGGGGGTAGCTGGCACCGGGGAGCTGTTTTTT	CASMGVAGTGELFF
NA	16	TRBV14	TRBJ1-4	NA	TGTGCCAGCAGCCAAGGAAGGTACTGGGCTAATGAAAAACTGTTTTTT	CASSQGRYWANEKLFF
NA	13	TRBV28	TRBJ2-2	NA	TGTGCCAGCTCTAGGGTGCGGACCGGGGAGCTGTTTTTT	CASSRVRTGELFF
NA	14	TRBV7-2	TRBJ1-2	NA	TGTGCCAGCAGCTTAGAGGGGGGTACGTCCGGCTACACCTTC	CASSLEGGTSGYTF
NA	14	TRBV7-8	TRBJ1-4	NA	TGTGCCAGCAGCGATAGTGGGTCTAATGAAAAACTGTTTTTT	CASSDSGSNEKLFF
NA	13	TRBV2	TRBJ2-5	NA	TGTGCCAGCAGTGTTGGGGGGTGGGAGACCCAGTACTTC	CASSVGGWETQYF
NA	15	TRBV5-8	TRBJ2-7	TRBD2	TGTGCCAGCAGCTTGGCTACCGGGAGGGGCTACGAGCAGTACTTC	CASSLATGRGYEQYF
NA	13	TRBV6-5	TRBJ1-1	TRBD1	TGTGCCAGCAGAACAGGGGGGCACACTGAAGCTTTCTTT	CASRTGGHTEAFF
NA	17	TRBV19	TRBJ2-7	NA	TGTGCCAGTAGTACCAAGTATGCGGCAGGGTACGACTACGAGCAGTACTTC	CASSTKYAAGYDYEQYF
NA	16	TRBV2	TRBJ2-5	TRBD2	TGTGCCAGCAGCGACTCGGGACTAGCGGGAGCGGAGACCCAGTACTTC	CASSDSGLAGAETQYF
NA	15	TRBV5-6	TRBJ1-2	NA	TGTGCCAGCAGCTTGAGGGGGAGCGGGAACTATGGCTACACCTTC	CASSLRGSGNYGYTF